This TCR beta chain was sequenced for a study of T cell responses to AZD1222 COVID-19 vaccine. Study-wide points: Baseline testing showed seropositivity in only six AZD1222 recipients. Reportedly, nearly half of unique spike TCRs recognized epitopes outside B.1.351/B.1.1.7 mutations.

The repertoire was sequenced with immunoSEQ multiplex PCR; TCRdb's copy has only in-frame clones and lacks some. The data contain fewer than 250,000 clones, 85% to 95% of them singletons. About this clone itself: The antigen remains undetermined.

CDR1 SGHVS and CDR2 FQNEAQ come from the germline V gene. The junction had 6 bases not matched to a gene; V was cut back by 6 bases and J by 3 bases. This CDR3 spans 15 amino acids. The clonotype originates from an adult in good health. The starting material was peripheral blood, obtained on day 0 of MenACWY control vaccination. The chain links TRBV7-8 to TRBJ1-5; TRBD1 matches at 9 bases. The CDR3 nucleotides read TGTGCCAGCAGGGGGGACAGGGAGATCAATCAGCCCCAGCATTTT. It specifies CASRGDREINQPQHF.